These T cell receptor beta chains were read from a single sample in a study of cytomegalovirus exposure and HLA in healthy donors. Sequenced by immunoSEQ multiplex PCR; TCRdb stores in-frame clones only, minus some. This table holds around 100,000 clones, about 60% found once. Sequenced material: PBMCs. These TCRs come from a woman in her thirties in good health and CMV-seronegative. Both conserved end residues are part of each CDR3. The order of the fields is J gene, D gene, V gene, CDR3 length, CDR3 protein, CDR3 DNA. A D gene is named only where the DNA matches it firmly.

j_call: TRBJ1-1
d_call: TRBD1
v_call: TRBV20-1
cdr3_length: 11
cdr3_aa: CSTRGDTEAFF
cdr3_nt: TGCAGTACCAGGGGGGACACTGAAGCTTTCTTT

j_call: TRBJ2-7
d_call: TRBD1
v_call: TRBV29-1
cdr3_length: 16
cdr3_aa: CSVFVNTGAQPPEQYF
cdr3_nt: TGCAGCGTTTTCGTCAACACAGGGGCCCAACCACCCGAGCAGTACTTC

j_call: TRBJ2-2
d_call: TRBD1
v_call: TRBV7-3
cdr3_length: 16
cdr3_aa: CASSSRTGPVTGELFF
cdr3_nt: TGTGCCAGCAGCTCACGGACAGGCCCCGTCACCGGGGAGCTGTTTTTT

j_call: TRBJ2-3
d_call: NA
v_call: TRBV9
cdr3_length: 14
cdr3_aa: CASSFAGQTDTQYF
cdr3_nt: TGTGCCAGCAGTTTCGCGGGACAGACAGATACGCAGTATTTT

j_call: TRBJ2-1
d_call: NA
v_call: TRBV4-3
cdr3_length: 14
cdr3_aa: CASSQEALYNEQFF
cdr3_nt: TGCGCCAGCAGCCAAGAGGCCTTATACAATGAGCAGTTCTTC

j_call: TRBJ2-7
d_call: TRBD1
v_call: TRBV6-6
cdr3_length: 12
cdr3_aa: CASSPTGFEQYF
cdr3_nt: TGTGCCAGCAGTCCGACAGGGTTCGAGCAGTACTTC

j_call: TRBJ1-4
d_call: TRBD1
v_call: TRBV28
cdr3_length: 17
cdr3_aa: CASSLIRWRQGGGKLFF
cdr3_nt: TGTGCCAGCAGTTTAATTCGATGGAGGCAGGGGGGTGGAAAACTGTTTTTT

j_call: TRBJ2-2
d_call: NA
v_call: TRBV15
cdr3_length: 15
cdr3_aa: CATSRDGRGTGELFF
cdr3_nt: TGTGCCACCAGCAGAGATGGCAGAGGCACCGGGGAGCTGTTTTTT

j_call: TRBJ1-2
d_call: NA
v_call: TRBV7-9
cdr3_length: 12
cdr3_aa: CASSQTNYGYTF
cdr3_nt: TGTGCCAGCAGCCAAACTAACTATGGCTACACCTTC

j_call: TRBJ2-1
d_call: TRBD2
v_call: TRBV5-4
cdr3_length: 16
cdr3_aa: CASSLTSGRGYNEQFF
cdr3_nt: TGTGCCAGCAGCTTGACTAGCGGGAGGGGGTACAATGAGCAGTTCTTC

j_call: TRBJ2-7
d_call: TRBD1
v_call: TRBV6-6
cdr3_length: 14
cdr3_aa: CATRRGRGPYEQYF
cdr3_nt: TGTGCCACCAGACGGGGCAGGGGGCCCTACGAGCAGTACTTC

j_call: TRBJ1-3
d_call: NA
v_call: TRBV2
cdr3_length: 13
cdr3_aa: CASTSNSGNTIYF
cdr3_nt: TGTGCCAGCACAAGCAACTCTGGAAACACCATATATTTT